This T cell receptor beta chain emerged from a study of cytomegalovirus exposure and HLA in healthy donors. Whole-study findings and limits: Accounts indicate the classifier identified cytomegalovirus status with strong specificity and sensitivity. Immune exposure information comprised only CMV serostatus. A later analysis by the authors found several of the most significant clusters apparently linked to common viral pathogens. Indistinguishable V segments such as TRBV6-2 and TRBV6-3 were excluded.

PCR was performed using 60 Vbeta and 13 Jbeta primers. TCRdb's table, derived via immunoSEQ multiplex PCR, lists solely in-frame clones and lacks some. The sample shows about 180,000 clones, just under 85% of them seen only once. On this clone: Its specificity is unknown.

Looked up from germline, CDR1 is LNHDA and CDR2 is SQIVND (reference sequence). The CDR3 runs 16 residues. The germline V and J ends were trimmed by 4 bases and 6 bases, with 19 bases remaining between them. The J gene is TRBJ1-5, the V gene TRBV19; D remains unclear. The material sequenced was PBMCs. This sequence originates from a girl aged 10-17 years in good health and CMV-seropositive. For the CDR3, the DNA is TGTGCCAGTAGTAGGGGAGAAAATTGGGATCGTCAGCCCCAGCATTTT. It yields the protein CASSRGENWDRQPQHF.